The next 19 T cell receptor beta chains were all read from a single sample in a study of long-term antiretroviral therapy in people with HIV. With survey level as its setting, the immunoSEQ assay was v3.0. Repertoires were generated with immunoSEQ multiplex PCR, while TCRdb's copy carries only in-frame clones and drops some. The data show 13,000 or so clones, with roughly 80% seen just once and roughly 13% held by the top ten. Specimen: unsorted PBMCs, collected 3.2 years before starting antiretroviral therapy. These receptors all stem from a man aged 35 to 55 with HIV.

A few counts support this clone. This rearrangement joins TRBV7-9 to TRBJ2-6; D remains ambiguous. There are 15 residues in the CDR3. Germline loops: CDR1 SEHNR, CDR2 FQNEAQ (reference sequence). Trimming cost V 3 bases and J 0 bases, with 6 bases left between them. CDR3 residues: CASSFFTSGANVLTF. The CDR3 coding sequence is TGTGCCAGCAGCTTTTTCACCTCTGGGGCCAACGTCCTGACTTTC.

This chain joins TRBV5-1 and TRBJ2-7; 9 bases agree with TRBD2. Unmatched junction bases numbered 6, after V lost 2 bases and J lost 3 bases. This CDR3 spans 15 amino acids. Germline lookup yields CDR1 SGHRS and CDR2 YFSETQ. The CDR3 region is CASSLLTSGNYEQYF. CDR3 coding DNA: TGCGCCAGCAGCTTATTGACTAGCGGAAACTACGAGCAGTACTTC.

V usage is TRBV19 and J usage is TRBJ1-2; weak D call: TRBD1 (6 bases). V was cut by 2 bases and J by 0 bases, with 10 bases left in between. The length of the CDR3 is 15 residues. The V gene's germline CDR1 is LNHDA and CDR2 SQIVND (reference sequence). The CDR3 sequence is CASSINRDANYGYTF. CDR3 sequence (DNA): TGTGCCAGTAGTATAAACAGGGATGCTAACTATGGCTACACCTTC.

This rearrangement joins TRBV9 to TRBJ1-5; 7 positions agree with TRBD1. The CDR3 contains 15 residues. The germline V gene encodes CDR1 SGDLS and CDR2 YYNGEE. The junction had 8 bases not matched to a gene; V was cut back by 3 bases and J by 5 bases. The DNA of the CDR3 is TGTGCCAGCAGCGCCACAGGGGCCGGTGATCAGCCCCAGCATTTT. Its translation is CASSATGAGDQPQHF.

The rearrangement joins TRBV30 to TRBJ1-1; TRBD1 is a possible D gene (5 bases). Germline V gives CDR1 GTSNPN, CDR2 SVGIG (reference sequence). Trimming removed 0 bases from V and 3 bases from J, with 11 bases in between. The CDR3 has 14 amino acids. The CDR3 bases are TGTGCCTGGAGTGTAGGGGTCCGGGACACTGAAGCTTTCTTT. This encodes CAWSVGVRDTEAFF. Variable domain in full (rest from reference TRBV30 and TRBJ1-1): SQTIHQWPATLVQPVGSPLSLECTVEGTSNPNLYWYRQAAGRGLQLLFYSVGIGQISSEVPQNLSASRPQDRQFILSSKKLLLSDSGFYLCAWSVGVRDTEAFFGQGTRLTVV.

The chain uses TRBV2 and TRBJ2-1; 8 positions agree with TRBD1. The J segment lost 4 bases and the V segment lost 3 bases, leaving 5 bases of the junction unmatched. CDR1 is SNHLY, CDR2 FYNNEI, per germline. This CDR3 region has 15 residues. The CDR3 DNA follows: TGTGCCAGCAGTGAGGGGCAGGGGGCTTACAATGAGCAGTTCTTC. Translation: CASSEGQGAYNEQFF.

This chain connects TRBV11-2 to TRBJ1-1; 7 bases are a match to TRBD1. CDR3 length: 15 residues. J gave up 1 base and V 5 bases, and 7 bases lay outside the gene matches. The V gene's germline CDR1 is SGHAT and CDR2 FQNNGV. CDR3 protein: CASSARDRGNTEAFF. Written as DNA, the CDR3 is TGTGCCAGCAGCGCTCGGGACAGAGGGAACACTGAAGCTTTCTTT. Filled out from reference TRBV11-2 and TRBJ1-1, the complete variable domain reads EAGVAQSPRYKIIEKRQSVAFWCNPISGHATLYWYQQILGQGPKLLIQFQNNGVVDDSQLPKDRFSAERLKGVDSTLKIQPAKLEDSAVYLCASSARDRGNTEAFFGQGTRLTVV.

The chain couples TRBV5-6 to TRBJ1-4; no reliable D call. Germline loops: CDR1 SGHDT, CDR2 YYEEEE. The CDR3 contains 14 residues. Trimming took 4 bases from V and 4 from J, leaving 11 bases between them. The DNA for the CDR3 is TGTGCCAGCAGCGAGGACGCCCTTAATGAAAAACTGTTTTTT. It specifies CASSEDALNEKLFF.

The V gene is TRBV12-5, the J gene TRBJ2-2; a possible D gene is TRBD2 (7 bases). The ends were cut back, 6 bases at V and 4 bases at J, with 18 bases in the middle. The length of the CDR3 is 16 residues. CDR1 is LGHNT, CDR2 FRNRAP, per germline. CDR3 loop: CASGPRGGGSTGELFF. The CDR3 nucleotides are TGTGCTAGTGGCCCAAGGGGCGGGGGCTCCACCGGGGAGCTGTTTTTT.

This clone was found once. The chain employs TRBV7-9 and TRBJ1-4; tentatively, D is TRBD1 (6 bases). Germline CDR1 and CDR2: SEHNR and FQNEAQ (reference sequence). Trimming pared 2 bases from V and 5 bases from J, leaving 24 bases between. This CDR3 is built from 19 residues. The CDR3 protein is CASSLILRGASRGNEKLFF. The CDR3 DNA sequence: TGTGCCAGCAGCTTAATCCTAAGGGGGGCCTCGCGGGGGAATGAAAAACTGTTTTTT.

The chain has TRBV11-2 and TRBJ1-1; D is perhaps TRBD1 (5 bases). The ends were cut back, 1 base at V and 4 bases at J, with 7 bases in the middle. The CDR3 length is 13 residues. The germline V gene has CDR1 SGHAT and CDR2 FQNNGV. The CDR3 coding sequence is TGTGCCAGCAGCTTAGCCGGGACCACTGAAGCTTTCTTT. This gives the protein CASSLAGTTEAFF.

By frequency in the sample, this clone is medium-sized. The chain employs TRBV5-6 and TRBJ1-6; D unclear. Trimming cost V 1 base and J 4 bases, with 12 bases left between them. CDR1 is SGHDT, CDR2 YYEEEE, per germline. The CDR3 length is 16 residues. In DNA form, the CDR3 reads TGTGCCAGCAGCTTGCGGCCGCCAGATTATAATTCACCCCTCCACTTT. Translation: CASSLRPPDYNSPLHF.

This chain joins TRBV15 and TRBJ1-5; D is unresolved. CDR3 size: 17 residues. Germline assignment: CDR1 LNHNV and CDR2 YYDKDF (reference sequence). Trimming took off 0 bases at V and 0 bases at J, with 12 bases between the two ends. CDR3 in DNA: TGTGCCACCAGCAGAGAGAATAGTATCTATAGCAATCAGCCCCAGCATTTT. The encoded protein is CATSRENSIYSNQPQHF.

The rearrangement joins TRBV6-6 to TRBJ2-7, with 11 bases that match TRBD1. V shed 2 bases, J shed 4 bases, and the junction held 4 bases outside the gene matches. The CDR3 is made up of 15 amino acids. Germline CDR1 MNHNY, CDR2 SVGAGI (reference sequence). The DNA for the CDR3 is TGTGCCAGCAGTTACCGGGACAGGGGGTTTTACGAGCAGTACTTC. Its translation is CASSYRDRGFYEQYF.

The chain is built from TRBV27 and TRBJ1-1, with 7 bases lining up with TRBD1. With V trimmed by 5 bases and J by 2 bases, 14 bases remained unmatched. The CDR3 covers 17 residues. CDR1 MNHEY and CDR2 SMNVEV come from the germline V gene (reference sequence). Written as DNA, the CDR3 is TGTGCCAGCAGTCAGAGACCCACCGGGACAGTAAACACTGAAGCTTTCTTT. Protein sequence: CASSQRPTGTVNTEAFF.

The chain uses TRBV7-8 and TRBJ2-1; 8 bases align to TRBD2. Germline V lookup: CDR1 SGHVS, CDR2 FQNEAQ. The CDR3 length is 14 residues. V lost 0 bases to trimming and J lost 5 bases; unmatched junction nucleotides: 0. CDR3 DNA: TGTGCCAGCAGCTTAGCTAGCGGGGACAATGAGCAGTTCTTC. Translating it yields CASSLASGDNEQFF.

The chain employs TRBV7-8 and TRBJ2-7; TRBD1 matches 7 bases. Germline V gene sequence: CDR1 SGHVS, CDR2 FQNEAQ. The CDR3 is made up of 14 amino acids. After removal of 1 base from V and 1 base from J, the junction contained 1 base not matched to a gene. The chain's CDR3 is CASSLGGQSYEQYF. The CDR3 nucleotides read TGTGCCAGCAGCTTAGGGGGACAGTCCTACGAGCAGTACTTC.

This rearrangement joins TRBV11-3 to TRBJ1-6; maybe TRBD1 (5 bases). Trimming took off 3 bases at V and 8 bases at J, with 29 bases between the two ends. Germline-derived CDR1 and CDR2 are SGHNT and YENEEA. The CDR3 length is 20 residues. Here the CDR3 reads CASSFSLSFPWGPRDSPLHF. The CDR3 bases are TGTGCCAGCAGCTTTTCCCTCTCCTTTCCGTGGGGCCCGAGGGATTCACCCCTCCACTTT.

The genes are TRBV19 and TRBJ2-3; 8 bases map to TRBD2. Unmatched junction bases numbered 3, after V lost 4 bases and J lost 3 bases. Per germline, CDR1 LNHDA and CDR2 SQIVND (reference sequence). The CDR3 totals 14 residues. CDR3: CASSNSGDTDTQYF. In DNA, the CDR3 is TGTGCCAGTAGTAATAGCGGGGATACAGATACGCAGTATTTT. The full variable domain, rest sourced from reference TRBV19 and TRBJ2-3, is DGGITQSPKYLFRKEGQNVTLSCEQNLNHDAMYWYRQDPGQGLRLIYYSQIVNDFQKGDIAEGYSVSREKKESFPLTVTSAQKNPTAFYLCASSNSGDTDTQYFGPGTRLTVL.